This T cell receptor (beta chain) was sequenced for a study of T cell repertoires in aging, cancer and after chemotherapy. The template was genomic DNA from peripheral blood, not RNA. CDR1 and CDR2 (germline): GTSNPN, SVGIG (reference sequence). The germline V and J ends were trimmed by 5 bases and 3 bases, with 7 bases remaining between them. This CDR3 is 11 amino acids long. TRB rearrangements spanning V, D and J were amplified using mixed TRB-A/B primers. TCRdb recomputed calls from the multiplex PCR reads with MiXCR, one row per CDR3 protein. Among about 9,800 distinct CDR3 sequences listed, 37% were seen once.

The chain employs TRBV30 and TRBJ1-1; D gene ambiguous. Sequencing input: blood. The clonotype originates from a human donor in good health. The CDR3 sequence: CAWSLYTEAFF. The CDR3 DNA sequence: TGTGCCTGGTCCCTATACACTGAAGCTTTCTTT.